This T cell receptor (beta chain) was profiled in a study of technical replicates of blood from a handful of donors. The CDR3 contains 15 residues. Germline assignment: CDR1 SNHLY and CDR2 FYNNEI. Trimming took 8 bases from V and 1 from J; bases not matched to a gene: 6. The method was immunoSEQ multiplex PCR; TCRdb's version includes in-frame clones alone and lacks a portion of them. The sample has around 58,000 clones; around nine tenths are singletons. The rearrangement uses TRBV2 and TRBJ2-2; 8 positions match TRBD1. The sample consisted of PBMCs. The receptor was derived from a human donor in good health. Some clones in this sample may be carry-over from other donors' samples. CDR3 in amino acids: CASSPDRVNTGELFF. The CDR3 DNA reads as TGTGCCAGCTCACCGGACAGGGTGAACACCGGGGAGCTGTTTTTT.